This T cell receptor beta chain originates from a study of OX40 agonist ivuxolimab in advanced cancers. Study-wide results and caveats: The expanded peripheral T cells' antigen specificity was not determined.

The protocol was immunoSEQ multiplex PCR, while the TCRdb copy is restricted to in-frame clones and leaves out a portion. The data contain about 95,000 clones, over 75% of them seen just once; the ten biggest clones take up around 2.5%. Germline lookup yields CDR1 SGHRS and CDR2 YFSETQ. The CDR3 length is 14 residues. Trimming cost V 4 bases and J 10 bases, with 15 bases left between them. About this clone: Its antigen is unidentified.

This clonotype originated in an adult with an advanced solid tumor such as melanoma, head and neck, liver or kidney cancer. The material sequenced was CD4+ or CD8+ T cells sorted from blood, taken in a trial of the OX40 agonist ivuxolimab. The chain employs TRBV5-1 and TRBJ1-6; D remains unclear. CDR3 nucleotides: TGCGCCAGCAGCAACGGACTAGCGGGCTCACCCCTCCACTTT. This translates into CASSNGLAGSPLHF. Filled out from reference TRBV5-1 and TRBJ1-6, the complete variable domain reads KAGVTQTPRYLIKTRGQQVTLSCSPISGHRSVSWYQQTPGQGLQFLFEYFSETQRNKGNFPGRFSGRQFSNSRSEMNVSTLELGDSALYLCASSNGLAGSPLHFGNGTRLTVT.